This T cell receptor (beta chain) was sequenced for a study of blood T cell repertoires in COVID-19. Looking at the study overall: Samples came from the United States, Italy and Spain, spanning acute and convalescent COVID-19. Sources were T cells, B-cell-depleted T cells, or PBMCs; the material itself was cDNA or gDNA.

Authors' methods: For nucleated cells, counts were estimated from reference gene primer amplification. Using immunoSEQ multiplex PCR, the repertoire was profiled, and TCRdb retains in-frame clones only, with some absent. That table furnishes V, J and clone size, whereas the DNA furnished D and trimming. The table includes about 210,000 clones, 80% to 85% detected once. This clone came up a few times. Participant reports of clinical history set cohort assignment. The germline V and J ends were trimmed by 4 bases and 2 bases, with 9 bases remaining between them. CDR1 and CDR2 (germline): SQVTM, ANQGSEA. CDR3 size: 12 residues.

The source of this sequence is a woman aged 45 to 65 with acute COVID-19. V is TRBV29-1 and J is TRBJ2-7; perhaps TRBD1 as D (6 bases). The sequenced sample consisted of PBMCs or T cells enriched from blood (not recorded which). The CDR3 DNA reads as TGCAGCGTTGGGAGGACAGCCTACGAGCAGTACTTC. Protein product: CSVGRTAYEQYF.